This TCR beta chain was recovered during a study of T-cell memory formation after mild COVID-19. TCRdb itself ran the 5' RACE reads through MiXCR, one entry per CDR3 protein. Of hundreds of thousands of distinct CDR3 sequences listed, about 20% were seen once; the top ten hold approximately 8%. The receptor was isolated from an adult woman who had mild COVID-19 (a few samples of this study predate the infection). Cell type and time point are not known. Sequences were obtained from PBMCs or a T cell subset sorted from them (not recorded which).

CDR3 in amino acids: CASSLEAGFQPQHF. CDR3 nucleotide sequence: TGTGCCAGCAGTTTAGAGGCAGGGTTTCAGCCCCAGCATTTT. J is TRBJ1-5 and V is TRBV12-3 or TRBV12-4; tentative D call: TRBD1 (5 bases). V was pared by 1 base and J by 6 bases, with 10 bases between. This CDR3 region has 14 residues.